The 18 T cell receptor beta chains below all came from one sample that was sequenced in a study of cytomegalovirus exposure and HLA in healthy donors. PCR primers comprised 60 Vbeta and 13 Jbeta primers. TCRdb's table, derived via immunoSEQ multiplex PCR, lists solely in-frame clones and lacks some. The table records 98,000 or so clones, 60% to 80% of them present only once. Material for sequencing was PBMCs. The source is a man between 60 and 70 years old in good health and CMV-seropositive.

This sequence joins TRBV7-8 and TRBJ2-1; 9 nucleotides align to TRBD2. CDR1 is SGHVS and CDR2 is FQNEAQ in the germline V gene. This CDR3 has 14 amino acids. Trimming cost V 6 bases and J 3 bases; bases outside gene matches: 3. The CDR3 loop is CASSSGGLYNEQFF. The CDR3 coding sequence is TGTGCCAGCAGTAGCGGGGGACTCTACAATGAGCAGTTCTTC.

This chain joins TRBV9 and TRBJ2-7; weak D call: TRBD2 (5 bases). Germline lookup yields CDR1 SGDLS and CDR2 YYNGEE. Trimming removed 0 bases at V and 6 bases at J, with 13 bases between. CDR3 size: 14 residues. Here the CDR3 DNA reads TGTGCCAGCAGCGTAGGCGGTAGAGGGAGCGAGCAGTACTTC. Its translation is CASSVGGRGSEQYF.

The chain is built from TRBV5-1 and TRBJ2-5; D gene unclear. The J call may be mistaken, given a closer DNA end match to TRBJ2-7. CDR3 length: 16 amino acids. Germline CDR1 reads SGHRS; CDR2 reads YFSETQ. The CDR3 DNA sequence: TGCGCCAGCCGCGAACGGGTGACCACACCGTCCTACGAGCAGTACTTC. Protein: CASRERVTTPSYEQYF.

Turning to this clone: The same CDR3 can be traced to other DNA sequences in this sample. The V call is TRBV7-9, the J call TRBJ2-5; D not resolved. Trimming left V 4 bases short and J 5 bases short, with 5 bases between. Germline CDR1 SEHNR, CDR2 FQNEAQ (reference sequence). CDR3 length equals 11 residues. CDR3 bases: TGTGCCAGCAGCTCCCGGGAGACCCAGTACTTC. Encoded protein: CASSSRETQYF.

The chain uses TRBV18 and TRBJ1-5; 9 positions agree with TRBD1. The V and J ends lost 2 bases and 5 bases, in that order; junction bases with no gene match: 4. Germline V CDR1 and CDR2: KGHSH, LQKENI. The CDR3 is made up of 15 amino acids. The DNA of the CDR3 is TGTGCCAGCTCACCATACAGGGGGCTAGATCAGCCCCAGCATTTT. It encodes CASSPYRGLDQPQHF.

V usage is TRBV27 and J usage is TRBJ2-7; TRBD1 matches at 9 bases. V was pared by 5 bases and J by 3 bases, with 8 bases of the junction left unmatched. CDR3 length: 15 amino acids. Per germline, CDR1 MNHEY and CDR2 SMNVEV (reference sequence). The CDR3 region has the DNA TGTGCCAGCAGTCCCAGCACGGGACAGGGCTACGAGCAGTACTTC. Protein sequence: CASSPSTGQGYEQYF.

This clone has a handful of counts. The V call is TRBV6-5, the J call TRBJ2-3; the match to TRBD2 covers 8 bases. The ends lost 0 bases at V and 8 bases at J; junction bases unmatched: 10. Germline lookup yields CDR1 MNHEY and CDR2 SVGAGI. This CDR3 comprises 16 residues. The CDR3 region is CASSYSPAGAEGTQYF. Written as DNA, the CDR3 is TGTGCCAGCAGTTACTCTCCAGCGGGGGCCGAGGGTACGCAGTATTTT.

This chain connects TRBV4-2 to TRBJ2-1; 8 bases match TRBD2. Trimming took 0 bases from V and 9 from J; bases not matched to a gene: 4. The germline gives CDR1 LGHNA, CDR2 YNFKEQ. The CDR3 totals 14 residues. The CDR3 sequence is CASSQEGLGPEQFF. The DNA of the CDR3 is TGTGCCAGCAGCCAAGAGGGACTAGGGCCTGAGCAGTTCTTC.

The chain links TRBV19 to TRBJ2-5; 11 bases fit TRBD2. The end of the DNA is better explained by TRBJ2-7, so the J call may be wrong. From germline, CDR1 is LNHDA and CDR2 SQIVND (reference sequence). This CDR3 region has 15 residues. The CDR3 DNA sequence: TGTGCCAGCGCACGACTAGCGGGGAGCTCCTACGAGCAGTACTTC. Its protein product is CASARLAGSSYEQYF.

The V and J genes are TRBV5-1 and TRBJ2-1, with TRBD2 matching over 9 bases. The CDR3 has 15 amino acids. V was pared by 7 bases and J by 1 base, with 6 bases of the junction left unmatched. CDR1 is SGHRS, CDR2 YFSETQ, per germline. This CDR3 reads CASGSGGTSYNEQFF. DNA for the CDR3: TGCGCCAGCGGCAGCGGGGGGACTTCCTACAATGAGCAGTTCTTC.

Concerning this clone itself: One end of the junction fails to match germline, which may point to a read error. The V and J genes are TRBV7-9 and TRBJ2-1; tentatively, D is TRBD2 (7 bases). The CDR3 consists of 18 residues. Germline V gene lookup returns CDR1 SEHNR and CDR2 FQNEAQ (reference sequence). The CDR3 DNA sequence: TGTTCCAGCAGCTTAGGGCGGCTCGGAGGGGGGGCCTACAATGAGCAGTTCTTC. Amino acid sequence: CSSSLGRLGGGAYNEQFF.

This clone has a single count. V gene TRBV9 combines with J gene TRBJ1-6; D is perhaps TRBD1 (5 bases). Germline V lookup: CDR1 SGDLS, CDR2 YYNGEE. This CDR3 has 15 residues. Trimming removed 4 bases from V and 7 bases from J, with 15 bases in between. The chain's CDR3 is CASSPPQGTNSPLHF. As DNA, the CDR3 is TGTGCCAGCAGCCCCCCCCAGGGAACGAATTCACCCCTCCACTTT.

This chain links TRBV6-5 with TRBJ1-5; 9 bases agree with TRBD1. The CDR3 length is 14 residues. The J segment lost 1 base and the V segment lost 6 bases, leaving 1 base of the junction unmatched. CDR1 and CDR2 (germline): MNHEY, SVGAGI. The CDR3 spells CASRDRGSNQPQHF. CDR3 nucleotides: TGTGCCAGCAGGGACAGGGGCAGCAATCAGCCCCAGCATTTT.

The chain has TRBV7-9 and TRBJ1-4; maybe TRBD1 (5 bases). Germline V CDR1 and CDR2: SEHNR, FQNEAQ (reference sequence). This CDR3 comprises 14 residues. Trimming took 4 bases from V and 6 from J, leaving 12 bases between them. CDR3 nucleotides: TGTGCCAGCAGCTCGGGGGATGGACATGAAAAACTGTTTTTT. It specifies CASSSGDGHEKLFF.

The V call is TRBV6-5, the J call TRBJ1-5, with 8 nucleotides matching TRBD1. The CDR3 loop spans 15 amino acids. Germline-derived CDR1 and CDR2 are MNHEY and SVGAGI. V was clipped by 4 bases and J by 0 bases; unmatched bases: 2. CDR3 residues: CASSSQGDSNQPQHF. DNA for the CDR3: TGTGCCAGCAGTTCACAGGGGGATAGCAATCAGCCCCAGCATTTT.

CDR3 sequence (DNA): TGTGCCAGCAGCTTAGAGACAGGGAAGCGGTCTAATGAAAAACTGTTTTTT. It codes for CASSLETGKRSNEKLFF. The gene calls are TRBV11-2 and TRBJ1-4, with 7 bases that match TRBD1. The V gene's germline CDR1 is SGHAT and CDR2 FQNNGV. V shed 0 bases and J 3 bases; nucleotides not matched to a gene: 7. This CDR3 is 17 amino acids long.

This clone is a singleton in its sample. The V call is TRBV5-4, the J call TRBJ2-1; D possibly corresponds to TRBD1 (5 bases). The germline V gene has CDR1 SGHNT and CDR2 YYREEE (reference sequence). The germline V and J ends were trimmed by 4 bases and 4 bases, with 12 bases remaining between them. The CDR3 has 14 amino acids. CDR3 DNA: TGTGCCAGCAGCCGACCGGACACGTACAATGAGCAGTTCTTC. This encodes CASSRPDTYNEQFF.

This clone occurred once. The chain has TRBV7-8 and TRBJ2-4; D might be TRBD2 (6 bases). The CDR3 spans 14 residues. Germline CDR1 reads SGHVS; CDR2 reads FQNEAQ. V dropped 5 bases and J dropped 0 bases, with 8 bases sitting between them. The CDR3 protein is CASSPGLAKNIQYF. CDR3 DNA: TGTGCCAGCAGCCCGGGACTAGCCAAAAACATTCAGTACTTC.